The present T cell receptor beta chain was sequenced within a study of graft-versus-host responses after intestinal transplantation. Overall study results and limits: High graft-versus-host to host-versus-graft clonal ratios were seen in allografts of patients with graft-donor T cell macrochimerism.

Generated by immunoSEQ multiplex PCR, the TCRdb table keeps only in-frame clones and is missing some. The profile shows 90,000 to 120,000 clones, roughly 90% of them singletons. The CDR3 length is 12 residues, termini included. In germline, CDR1 is MNHNS, CDR2 SASEGT. About this clone: As yet, its antigen is unknown. Since no conserved phenylalanine or tryptophan closes the CDR3, a read error is the likely cause. The DNA is omitted, as the CDR3 cannot be located on it reliably, and the CDR3 follows TCRdb's listing.

The chain carries TRBV6-1 and TRBJ2-7; TRBD2 is the table's D call, not checked against the DNA. The sequenced sample was unstimulated CD4+ T cells sorted from spleen or lymph node cells, obtained before transplant. This receptor was taken from a human donor who was the organ donor for an intestinal transplant. The CDR3 here is CASSEDLSRSYL.